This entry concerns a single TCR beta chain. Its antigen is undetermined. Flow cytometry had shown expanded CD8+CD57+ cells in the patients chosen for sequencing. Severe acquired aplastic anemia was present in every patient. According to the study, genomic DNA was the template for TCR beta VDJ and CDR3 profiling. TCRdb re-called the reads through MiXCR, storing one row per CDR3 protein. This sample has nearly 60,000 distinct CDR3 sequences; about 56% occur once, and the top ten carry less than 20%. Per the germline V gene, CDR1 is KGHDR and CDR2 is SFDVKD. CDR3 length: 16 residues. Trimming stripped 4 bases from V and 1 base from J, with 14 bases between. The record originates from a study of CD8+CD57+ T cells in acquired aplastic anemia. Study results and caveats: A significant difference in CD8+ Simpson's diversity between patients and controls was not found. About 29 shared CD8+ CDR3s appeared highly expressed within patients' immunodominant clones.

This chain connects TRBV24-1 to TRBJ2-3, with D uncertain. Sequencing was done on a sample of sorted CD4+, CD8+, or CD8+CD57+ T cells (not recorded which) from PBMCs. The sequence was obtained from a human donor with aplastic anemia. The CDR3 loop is CATSEYGPVGTDTQYF. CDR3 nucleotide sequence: TGTGCCACCAGTGAGTACGGACCCGTGGGCACAGATACGCAGTATTTT.